Listed below are T cell receptor beta chains from one sample, sequenced in a study of chemoradiotherapy in HPV16-positive cancers. Assay: immunoSEQ multiplex PCR; the TCRdb copy retains only in-frame clones and omits some. This table holds several thousand clones, approximately 80% found once. Sequenced material: tumor tissue, taken from a patient who underwent chemoradiotherapy. The source is a human donor with HPV-associated anogenital cancer. CDR3s include the opening cysteine and the closing phenylalanine or tryptophan. The D gene is left open where the match is weak. Expanded clones get a size class; other rows say once, few or many, or leave the size out.

>TRBV4-3|TRBJ1-5|few|TRBD1
CASSQDWGTGPYSNQPQHF
TGCGCCAGCAGCCAAGATTGGGGGACAGGCCCCTATAGCAATCAGCCCCAGCATTTT
>TRBV7-6|TRBJ2-7|.|TRBD1
CASSPRTGPDYEQYF
TGTGCCAGCAGCCCGAGGACAGGGCCAGACTACGAGCAGTACTTC
>TRBV2|TRBJ1-6|.|.
CASSEAVSGSDNSPLHF
TGTGCCAGCAGTGAAGCAGTGAGTGGGAGTGATAATTCACCCCTCCACTTT
>TRBV5-6|TRBJ1-1|.|.
CASSLGGAWTEAFF
TGTGCCAGCAGCTTGGGAGGGGCGTGGACTGAAGCTTTCTTT
>TRBV6-4|TRBJ2-2|.|.
CASSAGESGELFF
TGTGCCAGCAGTGCCGGGGAATCCGGGGAGCTGTTTTTT
>TRBV5-6|TRBJ1-3|.|.
CASSSGSRAGNTIYF
TGTGCCAGCAGCTCCGGCTCGAGGGCTGGAAACACCATATATTTT
>TRBV2|TRBJ2-7|.|.
CASIGNSYEQYF
TGTGCCAGCATCGGGAACTCCTACGAGCAGTACTTC
>TRBV19|TRBJ1-5|.|.
CASSMMGDQPQHF
TGTGCCAGTAGTATGATGGGAGATCAGCCCCAGCATTTT
>TRBV10-3|TRBJ1-2|few|.
CAISESKGSFYGYTF
TGTGCCATCAGTGAGTCGAAAGGGTCTTTCTATGGCTACACCTTC
>TRBV28|TRBJ1-1|.|TRBD1
CASSLGGQGGTEAFF
TGTGCCAGCAGTTTAGGGGGACAGGGCGGCACTGAAGCTTTCTTT
>TRBV7-9|TRBJ1-1|.|.
CASSGSLNTEAFF
TGTGCCAGCAGCGGGTCGTTGAACACTGAAGCTTTCTTT
>TRBV28|TRBJ2-7|.|.
CVTRGFDFSYEQYF
TGTGTCACTCGTGGGTTCGATTTTTCCTACGAGCAGTACTTC
>TRBV2|TRBJ2-2|.|.
CASRTGTGELFF
TGTGCCAGCAGGACGGGGACCGGGGAGCTGTTTTTT
>TRBV28|TRBJ1-5|.|.
CASSLLRGWLINQPQHF
TGTGCCAGCAGTTTGTTGAGAGGGTGGCTAATAAATCAGCCCCAGCATTTT
>TRBV15|TRBJ2-1|.|TRBD2
CATSPRGSGDNEQFF
TGTGCCACCAGCCCCCGGGGTAGCGGGGACAATGAGCAGTTCTTC
>TRBV11-3|TRBJ2-1|.|.
CASSWTGSGYEQFF
TGTGCCAGCAGCTGGACAGGTAGCGGCTATGAGCAGTTCTTC